The 12 T cell receptor beta chains below come from one sample, sequenced in a study of blood T cell repertoires in COVID-19 (dated by TCRdb to 2018 to 2021). Library generation was performed with the immunoSEQ multiplex PCR assay. In TCRdb, the immuneACCESS table is reduced to in-frame sequences with V and J assigned. These tables do not hold every clone; where another copy was compared, an unresolved V gene accounts for under half, and the others remain unexplained. Here the sample has 100,000 or so clones; 55% to 75% occur a single time. The top ten hold about an eighth of the sample. Sequenced material: peripheral blood. These receptor sequences come from a woman aged 80 or over with acute or convalescent COVID-19.

The CDR3 DNA sequence: TGTGCCAGCAGCTTGGGCGGACAGCAACCCTACGAGCAGTACTTC. This sequence encodes CASSLGGQQPYEQYF. The chain carries TRBV5-4 and TRBJ2-7; D might be TRBD1 (6 bases). The CDR3 covers 15 residues. V was shortened by 0 bases and J by 2 bases, with 12 bases between the two germline ends. Germline V gives CDR1 SGHNT, CDR2 YYREEE (reference sequence). The complete variable domain, with remaining parts taken from reference TRBV5-4 and TRBJ2-7, reads ETGVTQSPTHLIKTRGQQVTLRCSSQSGHNTVSWYQQALGQGPQFIFQYYREEENGRGNFPPRFSGLQFPNYSSELNVNALELDDSALYLCASSLGGQQPYEQYFGPGTRLTVT.

The table lists this clone with a few counts. The V call is TRBV5-1, the J call TRBJ2-1, with D maybe TRBD2 (5 bases). Germline assignment: CDR1 SGHRS and CDR2 YFSETQ. With 0 bases removed from V and 3 bases from J, the gap between germline ends came to 7 bases. The CDR3 is 14 amino acids. For the CDR3, the DNA is TGCGCCAGCAGCTTGGATGGGAGCTACAATGAGCAGTTCTTC. Protein: CASSLDGSYNEQFF.

A single count supports this clone. This rearrangement joins TRBV7-3 to TRBJ1-1; D not certain. The V gene's germline CDR1 is SGHTA and CDR2 FQGTGA. This CDR3 comprises 14 residues. V was clipped by 6 bases and J by 1 base, with 12 bases between them. CDR3 DNA sequence: TGTGCCAGCAGGTTGCGCGGCGGGAACACTGAAGCTTTCTTT. Its protein is CASRLRGGNTEAFF. Full variable domain (missing parts from reference TRBV7-3 and TRBJ1-1): GAGVSQTPSNKVTEKGKYVELRCDPISGHTALYWYRQSLGQGPEFLIYFQGTGAADDSGLPNDRFFAVRPEGSVSTLKIQRTERGDSAVYLCASRLRGGNTEAFFGQGTRLTVV.

The chain couples TRBV6-5 to TRBJ1-4, with 7 bases that match TRBD1. The CDR3 sequence is 14 residues long. J gave up 3 bases and V 4 bases, and 2 bases lay outside the gene matches. CDR1 is MNHEY and CDR2 is SVGAGI in the germline V gene. CDR3 in DNA: TGTGCCAGCAGTTCGACAGGGCCTAATGAAAAACTGTTTTTT. It encodes CASSSTGPNEKLFF.

The chain employs TRBV10-3 and TRBJ2-7; 10 nucleotides line up with TRBD2. The CDR3 sequence is 16 residues long. V trimming: 10 bases; J trimming: 1 base; junction bases outside the gene matches: 13. Germline V lookup: CDR1 ENHRY, CDR2 SYGVKD. The CDR3 DNA follows: TGTGCCACCCAATTAGCGGGGGGCCTAAAATCCTACGAGCAGTACTTC. As protein: CATQLAGGLKSYEQYF.

The V and J genes are TRBV19 and TRBJ2-3; the D gene is possibly TRBD1 (8 bases). From germline, CDR1 is LNHDA and CDR2 SQIVND (reference sequence). Trimming removed 4 bases from V and 2 bases from J, with 28 bases in between. This CDR3 has 20 residues. The CDR3 nucleotides read TGTGCCAGTAGTACCAGGGGGCGGGGGCGCACTGTTACTAACACAGATACGCAGTATTTT. Protein sequence: CASSTRGRGRTVTNTDTQYF.

The chain uses TRBV6-2 or TRBV6-3 and TRBJ1-5; 7 bases map to TRBD1. Germline V gene data show CDR1 as MNHEY and CDR2 as SVGEGT. V was pared by 1 base and J by 7 bases, with 7 bases of the junction left unmatched. The CDR3 is made up of 15 amino acids. The CDR3 nucleotides read TGTGCCAGCAGTTACTACCAAGGGGGCGGACAGCCCCAGCATTTT. It is translated as CASSYYQGGGQPQHF.

V is TRBV4-2 and J is TRBJ2-2; the D gene is possibly TRBD1 (6 bases). V was pared by 0 bases and J by 7 bases, with 21 bases between. CDR3 length: 18 amino acids. Germline V gives CDR1 LGHNA, CDR2 YNFKEQ. The DNA for the CDR3 is TGTGCCAGCAGCCAAGAACGTCAGGGGCCAGCGAATAACGGGGAGCTGTTTTTT. This sequence encodes CASSQERQGPANNGELFF.

This rearrangement joins TRBV2 to TRBJ1-2; D is unclear. The CDR3 covers 12 residues. Germline CDR1 SNHLY, CDR2 FYNNEI. V was shortened by 1 base and J by 3 bases, with 3 bases between the two germline ends. DNA of the CDR3: TGTGCCAGCAGTGAAGACTACTATGGCTACACCTTC. Residues: CASSEDYYGYTF. Complete variable domain (other parts from reference TRBV2 and TRBJ1-2): EPEVTQTPSHQVTQMGQEVILRCVPISNHLYFYWYRQILGQKVEFLVSFYNNEISEKSEIFDDQFSVERPDGSNFTLKIRSTKLEDSAMYFCASSEDYYGYTFGSGTRLTVV.

V usage is TRBV25-1 and J usage is TRBJ1-5, with 7 bases identical to TRBD1. The V and J ends lost 6 bases and 5 bases, in that order; junction bases with no gene match: 10. The CDR3 runs 15 residues. CDR1 is MGHDK, CDR2 SYGVNS, per germline. The CDR3 region is CASSHAGGGDQPQHF. For the CDR3, the DNA is TGTGCCAGCAGCCATGCGGGAGGGGGCGATCAGCCCCAGCATTTT.

The sample holds many counts of this clone. The sample contains more than one DNA sequence encoding this CDR3. The rearrangement uses TRBV5-1 and TRBJ2-5; weak D call: TRBD1 (7 bases). Germline-derived CDR1 and CDR2 are SGHRS and YFSETQ. The V end lost 0 bases, the J end lost 5 bases, and 11 bases lay between the germline ends. The CDR3 totals 14 residues. CDR3 sequence: CASSLAGGQETQYF. The CDR3 DNA follows: TGCGCCAGCAGCTTGGCAGGGGGGCAGGAGACCCAGTACTTC.

This clone was seen many times. The genes are TRBV7-2 and TRBJ1-5, with D hard to call. Between the trimmed V and J ends, which lost 2 bases and 5 bases, there was a span of 10 bases. The CDR3 is made up of 14 amino acids. Germline lookup yields CDR1 SGHTA and CDR2 FQGNSA. CDR3 nucleotide sequence: TGTGCCAGCAGCTTAAGAGGGATCGATCAGCCCCAGCATTTT. Encoded protein: CASSLRGIDQPQHF.